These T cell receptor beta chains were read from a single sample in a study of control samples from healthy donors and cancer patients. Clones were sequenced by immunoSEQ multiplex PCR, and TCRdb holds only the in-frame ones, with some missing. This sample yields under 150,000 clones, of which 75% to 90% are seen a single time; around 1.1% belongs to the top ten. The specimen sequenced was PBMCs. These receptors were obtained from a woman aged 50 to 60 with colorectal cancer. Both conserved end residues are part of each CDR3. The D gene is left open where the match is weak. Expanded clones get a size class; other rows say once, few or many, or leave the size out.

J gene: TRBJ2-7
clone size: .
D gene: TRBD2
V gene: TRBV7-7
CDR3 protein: CASSQTLAGGPHEQYF
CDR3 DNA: TGTGCCAGCAGCCAAACCCTAGCGGGAGGGCCCCACGAGCAGTACTTC

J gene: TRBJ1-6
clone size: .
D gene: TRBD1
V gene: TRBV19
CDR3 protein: CASSFRDSGNSPLHF
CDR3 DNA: TGTGCCAGTAGTTTCCGGGACAGCGGCAATTCACCCCTCCACTTT

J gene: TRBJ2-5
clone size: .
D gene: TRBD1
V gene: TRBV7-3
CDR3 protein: CASSLFGQGSRETQYF
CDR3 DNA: TGTGCCAGCAGCTTATTCGGACAGGGGAGTAGGGAGACCCAGTACTTC

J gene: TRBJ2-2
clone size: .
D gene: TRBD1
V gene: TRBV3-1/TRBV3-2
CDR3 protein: CASSQVTGGNTGELFF
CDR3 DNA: TGTGCCAGCAGCCAAGTAACAGGGGGCAACACCGGGGAGCTGTTTTTT

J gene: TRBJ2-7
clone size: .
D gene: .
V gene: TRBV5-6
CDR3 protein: CASSSSRDRTWDEQYF
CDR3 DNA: TGTGCCAGCAGCTCAAGCCGAGACCGAACATGGGACGAGCAGTACTTC

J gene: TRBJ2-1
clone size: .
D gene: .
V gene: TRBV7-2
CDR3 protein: CASSLAGTHNEQFF
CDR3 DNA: TGTGCCAGCAGCTTAGCTGGGACACACAATGAGCAGTTCTTC

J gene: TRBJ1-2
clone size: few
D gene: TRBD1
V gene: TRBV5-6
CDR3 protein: CASSSLLDRVFWNGYTF
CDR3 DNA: TGTGCCAGCAGCTCTCTACTGGACAGGGTGTTTTGGAATGGCTACACCTTC

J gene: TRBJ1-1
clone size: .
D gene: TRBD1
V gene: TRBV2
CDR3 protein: CASSGQGHTEAFF
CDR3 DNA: TGTGCCAGCAGTGGACAGGGACACACTGAAGCTTTCTTT

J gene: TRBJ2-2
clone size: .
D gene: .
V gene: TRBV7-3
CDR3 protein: CASSKTSGELFF
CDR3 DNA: TGTGCCAGCAGCAAAACTAGCGGGGAGCTGTTTTTT

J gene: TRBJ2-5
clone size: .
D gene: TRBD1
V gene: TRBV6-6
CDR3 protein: CASRDSTGTETQYF
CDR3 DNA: TGTGCCAGCAGGGACTCGACAGGGACCGAGACCCAGTACTTC

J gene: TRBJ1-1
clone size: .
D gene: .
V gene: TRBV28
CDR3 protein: CASSLGLIDEIMNTEAFF
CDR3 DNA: TGTGCCAGCAGTTTAGGCCTCATCGACGAAATAATGAACACTGAAGCTTTCTTT

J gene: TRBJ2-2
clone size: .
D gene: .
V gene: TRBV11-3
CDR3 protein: CASSKRSVTGELFF
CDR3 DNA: TGTGCCAGCAGCAAGAGGAGTGTCACCGGGGAGCTGTTTTTT

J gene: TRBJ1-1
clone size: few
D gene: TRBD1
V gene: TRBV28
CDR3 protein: CASSDTGVNTEAFF
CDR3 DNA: TGTGCCAGCAGTGATACAGGGGTAAACACTGAAGCTTTCTTT

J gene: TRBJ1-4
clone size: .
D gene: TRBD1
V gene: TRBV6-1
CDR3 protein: CASSEIGRGAELFF
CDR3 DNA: TGTGCCAGCAGTGAAATTGGCAGGGGGGCGGAACTGTTTTTT

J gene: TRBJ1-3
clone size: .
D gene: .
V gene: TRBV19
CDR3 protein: CASSIRADSGNTIYF
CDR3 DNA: TGTGCCAGTAGTATTCGGGCAGATTCTGGAAACACCATATATTTT

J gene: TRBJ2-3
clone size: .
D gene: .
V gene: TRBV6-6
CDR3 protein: CASSLGTVSDTQYF
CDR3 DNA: TGTGCCAGCAGTTTGGGGACTGTTAGCGATACGCAGTATTTT

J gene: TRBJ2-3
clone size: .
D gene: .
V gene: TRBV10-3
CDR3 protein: CAISGQVGTDTQYF
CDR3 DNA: TGTGCCATCAGTGGGCAAGTGGGCACAGATACGCAGTATTTT

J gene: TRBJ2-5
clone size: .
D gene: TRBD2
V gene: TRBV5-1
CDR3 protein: CASSFGGGQETQYF
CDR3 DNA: TGCGCCAGCAGCTTCGGCGGGGGGCAAGAGACCCAGTACTTC

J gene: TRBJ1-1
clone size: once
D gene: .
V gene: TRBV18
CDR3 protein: CASSPRTGTNTEAFF
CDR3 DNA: TGTGCCAGCTCGCCGCGTACCGGGACGAACACTGAAGCTTTCTTT

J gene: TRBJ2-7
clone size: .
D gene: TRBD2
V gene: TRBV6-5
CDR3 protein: CASRQTSGSSYEQYF
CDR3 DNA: TGTGCCAGCAGGCAGACTAGCGGAAGCTCCTACGAGCAGTACTTC

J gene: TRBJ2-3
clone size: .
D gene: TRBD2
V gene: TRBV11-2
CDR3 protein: CASSPFPRLAGDTQYF
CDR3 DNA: TGTGCCAGCAGCCCCTTCCCTAGACTAGCGGGAGATACGCAGTATTTT

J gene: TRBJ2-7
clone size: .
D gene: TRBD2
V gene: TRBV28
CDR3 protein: CASNPLASAYEQYF
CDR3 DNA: TGTGCCAGCAACCCACTAGCGTCCGCCTACGAGCAGTACTTC

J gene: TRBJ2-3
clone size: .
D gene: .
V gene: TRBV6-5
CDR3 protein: CASSYGVGNADTQYF
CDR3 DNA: TGTGCCAGCAGTTACGGGGTAGGGAACGCGGATACGCAGTATTTT